What follows are 11 T cell receptor beta chains derived from one specimen sequenced in a study of shared clonotypes between healthy human individuals. The data were produced by immunoSEQ multiplex PCR, yet TCRdb's version contains in-frame clones alone and is incomplete. The sample has 1,100,000 or so clones; more than 75% are singletons. Sequencing used memory CD4+ T cells from PBMCs. Subset specified: CD45RA-negative fraction. The receptors were sampled from a young man in good health. Some clones in this sample may be carry-over from other donors' samples.

The chain couples TRBV2 to TRBJ1-1; no clear D. The V end was cut by 7 bases, the J end by 0 bases, with 12 bases between. CDR3 length: 14 residues. In germline, CDR1 is SNHLY, CDR2 FYNNEI. The CDR3 sequence: CASTEGSMNTEAFF. The DNA of the CDR3 is TGTGCCAGCACCGAGGGCTCCATGAACACTGAAGCTTTCTTT.

The gene calls are TRBV7-9 and TRBJ1-5; TRBD1 matches at 9 bases. The germline V gene encodes CDR1 SEHNR and CDR2 FQNEAQ (reference sequence). The junction had 7 bases not matched to a gene; V was cut back by 5 bases and J by 5 bases. This CDR3 contains 15 residues. CDR3 in amino acids: CASSPGTGSDQPQHF. The CDR3 nucleotides read TGTGCCAGCAGCCCAGGGACAGGGAGCGATCAGCCCCAGCATTTT.

V and J are TRBV6-6 and TRBJ2-7; no firm D call. CDR1 is MNHNY, CDR2 SVGAGI, per germline (reference sequence). Trimming removed 5 bases at V and 4 bases at J, with 6 bases between. The CDR3 consists of 11 residues. The chain's CDR3 is CASSNQYEQYF. In DNA, the CDR3 is TGTGCCAGCAGTAACCAGTACGAGCAGTACTTC.

The chain has TRBV5-1 and TRBJ1-4, with unresolved D. Germline V gives CDR1 SGHRS, CDR2 YFSETQ. V lost 4 bases and J 0 bases, leaving 4 bases between the germline ends. This CDR3 has 13 residues. The DNA of the CDR3 is TGCGCCAGCAGCACGTCAACTAATGAAAAACTGTTTTTT. This sequence encodes CASSTSTNEKLFF. Combining the CDR3 with reference TRBV5-1 and TRBJ1-4 gives the whole variable domain KAGVTQTPRYLIKTRGQQVTLSCSPISGHRSVSWYQQTPGQGLQFLFEYFSETQRNKGNFPGRFSGRQFSNSRSEMNVSTLELGDSALYLCASSTSTNEKLFFGSGTQLSVL.

V usage is TRBV19 and J usage is TRBJ1-3; 9 bases are a match to TRBD1. The ends lost 8 bases at V and 1 base at J; junction bases unmatched: 6. Germline V CDR1 and CDR2: LNHDA, SQIVND (reference sequence). The CDR3 consists of 15 residues. The CDR3 loop reads CASGGQGRSGNTIYF. The CDR3 DNA is TGTGCCAGTGGTGGACAGGGGAGATCTGGAAACACCATATATTTT.

Only one count was recorded for this clone. The V and J genes are TRBV5-6 and TRBJ2-4; 9 nucleotides match TRBD1. Germline V gene sequence: CDR1 SGHDT, CDR2 YYEEEE. This CDR3 has 15 amino acids. Trimming cost V 4 bases and J 8 bases; bases outside gene matches: 10. The CDR3: CASSANRGRRDIQYF. The CDR3, as DNA: TGTGCCAGCAGCGCGAACAGGGGGCGAAGGGACATTCAGTACTTC.

A few counts support this clone. The rearrangement uses TRBV19 and TRBJ2-2, with 7 bases matching TRBD2. Germline CDR1 and CDR2: LNHDA and SQIVND (reference sequence). The CDR3 is 14 amino acids. With 9 bases clipped from V and 3 bases from J, the junction kept 7 bases outside the gene matches. The CDR3 sequence is CARKTGLYTGELFF. In DNA, the CDR3 is TGTGCCAGGAAGACGGGACTATACACCGGGGAGCTGTTTTTT.

This clone was picked up one time. CDR3 loop: CATFRQGSYEQYF. The CDR3 nucleotides read TGTGCCACGTTTAGACAGGGCTCCTACGAGCAGTACTTC. The chain recombines TRBV28 with TRBJ2-7; 7 nucleotides match TRBD1. CDR1 is MDHEN, CDR2 SYDVKM, per germline. The CDR3 covers 13 residues. The junction had 6 bases not matched to a gene; V was cut back by 10 bases and J by 0 bases. Looking up the rest from reference TRBV28 and TRBJ2-7 gives the full variable domain: DVKVTQSSRYLVKRTGEKVFLECVQDMDHENMFWYRQDPGLGLRLIYFSYDVKMKEKGDIPEGYSVSREKKERFSLILESASTNQTSMYLCATFRQGSYEQYFGPGTRLTVT.

The chain joins TRBV6-1 to TRBJ2-7; no clear D. Germline CDR1 and CDR2: MNHNS and SASEGT. Trimming left V 7 bases short and J 4 bases short, with 5 bases between. The CDR3 runs 10 residues. CDR3 sequence: CASNGYEQYF. Here the CDR3 DNA reads TGTGCCAGCAACGGATACGAGCAGTACTTC.

V usage is TRBV9 and J usage is TRBJ2-5, with a possible D match to TRBD2 (6 bases). This CDR3 spans 15 amino acids. Germline CDR1 reads SGDLS; CDR2 reads YYNGEE. Trimming pared 0 bases from V and 1 base from J, leaving 10 bases between. The CDR3 DNA reads as TGTGCCAGCAGCGTAGGACTAGTCCCCCAAGAGACCCAGTACTTC. Translation: CASSVGLVPQETQYF.

On this clone itself: Other nucleotide sequences from this sample produce the same CDR3. The chain couples TRBV5-1 to TRBJ1-4, with TRBD1 matching over 9 bases. Trimming took 0 bases from V and 5 from J; bases not matched to a gene: 2. The germline gives CDR1 SGHRS, CDR2 YFSETQ. The CDR3 loop spans 15 amino acids. The CDR3 sequence is CASSLAGTGNEKLFF. The CDR3, as DNA: TGCGCCAGCAGCTTGGCCGGGACAGGGAATGAAAAACTGTTTTTT.